This is a list of T cell receptor beta chains from one sample in a study of blood T cell repertoires in COVID-19. Produced via immunoSEQ multiplex PCR; TCRdb's table is partial and in-frame only. The sample lists over 200,000 clones, roughly 87% occurring once. Material: peripheral blood. Source of these receptors: a man aged 35-49 years with active or convalescent COVID-19. Both conserved end residues are trimmed from each CDR3. The size entry is marked missing in some rows and otherwise reads once, few, many or a size class.

v_call	clone_size	j_call	cdr3_aa
TRBV10-3	-	TRBJ1-2	AIGQTAGLGYGYT
TRBV9	-	TRBJ1-1	ASSGGGLNTEAF
TRBV2	-	TRBJ1-5	ASSESQGGWQPQH
TRBV28	-	TRBJ1-2	ASGEGYYGYT
TRBV30	-	TRBJ2-3	AWSATAHTQY
TRBV7-2	once	TRBJ1-1	ASSLGRGRRTEAF
TRBV24-1	once	TRBJ2-1	ATGPGQGPRNEQF
TRBV7-3	-	TRBJ2-1	ASSPRGLAGSYNEQF
TRBV27	once	TRBJ2-7	ASSLSRPRTSGVYEQY
TRBV7-9	few	TRBJ1-6	ASSPRQSSYNSPLH
TRBV4-2	few	TRBJ2-1	ASSHALGEQF
TRBV5-1	-	TRBJ1-2	ASSLRGGWGFGYGYT
TRBV12-3/TRBV12-4	-	TRBJ2-6	ASSLQGFVLT
TRBV18	-	TRBJ1-2	ASSRGQGNYGYT
TRBV27	-	TRBJ2-6	ASSPRQGRTGANVLT
TRBV7-8	-	TRBJ1-1	ASSSDRPNTEAF
TRBV14	-	TRBJ1-1	ASSPGFELAATEAF
TRBV5-1	-	TRBJ2-5	ASSSRPGQEQETQY
TRBV5-1	-	TRBJ1-2	ASSPEPALNYGYT
TRBV6-6	-	TRBJ2-3	ASRRLGTPTHTDTQY
TRBV6-6	-	TRBJ1-2	ASSSTGTVNYGYT
TRBV19	-	TRBJ2-2	ASKARGSGRANTGELF
TRBV30	-	TRBJ1-4	AWSDRGLTNEKLF
TRBV10-1	-	TRBJ1-2	ASSETLFGGDGYT
TRBV28	-	TRBJ1-5	ASSPGQTLRNQPQH
TRBV7-9	-	TRBJ1-1	ATSPSVTEAF
TRBV3-1/TRBV3-2	-	TRBJ2-3	ASSQERTRGWDTQY
TRBV27	-	TRBJ1-2	ASSSRDRLYGYT
TRBV5-1	once	TRBJ2-1	ASSPLATLLYNEQF
TRBV27	-	TRBJ2-7	ASTLRQGPYEQY
TRBV18	once	TRBJ1-2	ASSPSDSRGYT
TRBV2	-	TRBJ1-1	ASSSTGGDTEAF
TRBV7-6	once	TRBJ2-7	ASSPSEGGRYEQY
TRBV19	-	TRBJ2-7	ASSPGKPYEQY
TRBV9	-	TRBJ2-5	ASSGREGETQY
TRBV5-1	once	TRBJ1-2	ASSTGTGNNGYT
TRBV5-1	-	TRBJ2-3	ASSPGIAGCTDTQY
TRBV9	-	TRBJ2-1	ASSVARGLYNEQF
TRBV5-4	-	TRBJ1-1	ASSLATEAF
TRBV6-2/TRBV6-3	-	TRBJ1-5	ASSYSGQGGSQPQH
TRBV6-6	once	TRBJ1-2	ASSYSGRNYGYT
TRBV3-1/TRBV3-2	-	TRBJ2-1	ASSQQNNEQF
TRBV7-3	-	TRBJ1-4	ASSPDRDENEKLF
TRBV2	-	TRBJ2-7	ASSDDRDRAYEQY
TRBV19	-	TRBJ1-1	ASSLITGLVTEAF
TRBV28	-	TRBJ2-1	ASSRTGVPYNEQF
TRBV29-1	-	TRBJ1-4	SVGRGQSEKLF
TRBV3-1/TRBV3-2	-	TRBJ2-5	ASRSTGRKETQY